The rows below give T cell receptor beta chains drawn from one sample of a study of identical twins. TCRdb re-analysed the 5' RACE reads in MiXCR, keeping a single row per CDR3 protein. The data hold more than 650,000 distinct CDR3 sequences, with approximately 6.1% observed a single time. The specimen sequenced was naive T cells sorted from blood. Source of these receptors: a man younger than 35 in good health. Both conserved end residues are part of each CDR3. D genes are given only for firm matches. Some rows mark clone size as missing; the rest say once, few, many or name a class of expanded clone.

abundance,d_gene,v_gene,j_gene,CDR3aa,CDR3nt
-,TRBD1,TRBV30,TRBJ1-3,CAWSRDRSSGNTIYF,TGTGCCTGGAGCCGGGACAGATCCTCTGGAAACACCATATATTTT
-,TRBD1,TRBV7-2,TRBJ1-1,CASSLETGGNTEAFF,TGTGCCAGCAGCTTAGAAACAGGGGGAAACACTGAAGCTTTCTTT
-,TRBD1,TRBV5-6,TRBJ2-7,CASSLGSGDRVHEQYF,TGTGCCAGCAGCTTGGGGTCCGGGGACAGGGTCCACGAGCAGTACTTC
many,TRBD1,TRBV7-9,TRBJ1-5,CASSNRTGGVFQPQHF,TGTGCCAGCAGCAACCGGACAGGGGGGGTCTTTCAGCCCCAGCATTTT
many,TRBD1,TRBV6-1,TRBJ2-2,CASTVTGGNTGELFF,TGTGCCAGCACCGTAACAGGGGGTAACACCGGGGAGCTGTTTTTT
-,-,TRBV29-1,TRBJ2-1,CSVGVPSSYNEQFF,TGCAGCGTTGGTGTGCCGAGCTCCTACAATGAGCAGTTCTTC
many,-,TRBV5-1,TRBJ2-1,CASSQDTGQFF,TGCGCCAGCAGCCAGGACACAGGGCAGTTCTTC
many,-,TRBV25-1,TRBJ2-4,CASSGGGAPWNIQYF,TGTGCCAGCAGTGGAGGGGGGGCCCCATGGAACATTCAGTACTTC
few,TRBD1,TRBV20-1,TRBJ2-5,CSASQDRGGTQYF,TGCAGTGCTAGTCAGGACAGGGGTGGGACCCAGTACTTC
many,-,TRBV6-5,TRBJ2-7,CASSYSGPYEQYF,TGTGCCAGCAGTTACTCGGGGCCCTACGAGCAGTACTTC
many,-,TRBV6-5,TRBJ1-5,CASSRRKPQHF,TGTGCCAGCAGCCGCCGGAAGCCCCAGCATTTT
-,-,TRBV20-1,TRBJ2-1,CSAEQLELGSYNEQFF,TGCAGTGCGGAGCAGCTGGAACTTGGCTCCTACAATGAGCAGTTCTTC
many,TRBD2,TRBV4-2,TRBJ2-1,CASSGSGRARNEQFF,TGTGCCAGCAGCGGGAGCGGGAGGGCCAGAAATGAGCAGTTCTTC
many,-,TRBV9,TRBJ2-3,CASKGDLAPSSTQYF,TGTGCCAGCAAAGGAGATCTGGCCCCTTCATCTACGCAGTATTTT
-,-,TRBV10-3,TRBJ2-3,CATTGRGRGDSDTQYF,TGTGCCACCACCGGCCGGGGCAGGGGGGATTCAGATACGCAGTATTTT
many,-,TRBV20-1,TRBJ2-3,CSAPSLAETDTQYF,TGCAGTGCTCCCTCCTTAGCGGAGACAGATACGCAGTATTTT
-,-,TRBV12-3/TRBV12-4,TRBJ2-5,CASSPRRAGGETQYF,TGTGCCAGCAGTCCTCGCAGGGCGGGTGGAGAGACCCAGTACTTC
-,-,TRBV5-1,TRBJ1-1,CASSLHPRQNTEAFF,TGCGCCAGCAGCTTGCACCCGAGACAGAACACTGAAGCTTTCTTT
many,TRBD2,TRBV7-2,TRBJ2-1,CASSLRTSGRDNNEQFF,TGTGCCAGCAGCTTAAGGACTAGCGGGAGGGATAACAATGAGCAGTTCTTC
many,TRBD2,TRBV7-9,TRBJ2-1,CASSLVGTSGRNEQFF,TGTGCCAGCAGCTTAGTTGGGACTAGCGGGAGGAATGAGCAGTTCTTC
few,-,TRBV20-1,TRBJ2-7,CSARQQTDYEQYF,TGCAGTGCTAGGCAACAGACTGACTACGAGCAGTACTTC
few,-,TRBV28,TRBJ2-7,CASDRSPSYEQYF,TGTGCCAGCGACAGGTCACCCTCCTACGAGCAGTACTTC
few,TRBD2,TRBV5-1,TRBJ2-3,CASSSGGSGVTDTQYF,TGCGCCAGCAGCTCCGGGGGTAGCGGGGTCACAGATACGCAGTATTTT
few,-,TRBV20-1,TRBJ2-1,CSAYHRERNNEQFF,TGCAGTGCTTACCACAGGGAAAGAAACAATGAGCAGTTCTTC
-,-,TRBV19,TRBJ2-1,CASSMMGGRNIYNEQFF,TGTGCCAGTAGTATGATGGGAGGCAGAAACATCTACAATGAGCAGTTCTTC
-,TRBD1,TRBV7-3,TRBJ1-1,CASSEGAVAEAFF,TGTGCCAGCAGCGAGGGGGCTGTTGCTGAAGCTTTCTTT
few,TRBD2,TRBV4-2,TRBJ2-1,CASSQASRRELHNEQFF,TGTGCCAGCAGCCAAGCTAGTCGGCGGGAGCTTCACAATGAGCAGTTCTTC
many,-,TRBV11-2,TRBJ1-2,CASSTFGARLYGYTF,TGTGCCAGCAGCACCTTTGGGGCTAGGTTGTATGGCTACACCTTC
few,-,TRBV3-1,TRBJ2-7,CASSPGLKNYEQYF,TGTGCCAGCAGCCCGGGACTGAAGAACTACGAGCAGTACTTC
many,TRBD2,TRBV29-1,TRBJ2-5,CSVEDLWAREGRGETQYF,TGCAGCGTTGAAGATCTATGGGCGAGGGAGGGCCGTGGTGAGACCCAGTACTTC
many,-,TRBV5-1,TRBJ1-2,CASSFNRDTGGYTF,TGCGCCAGCAGCTTTAACAGGGATACCGGAGGCTACACCTTC